These 21 T cell receptor beta chains originate from one sample sequenced in a study of cytomegalovirus exposure and HLA in healthy donors. PCR employed 60 Vbeta and 13 Jbeta primers. Generated by immunoSEQ multiplex PCR, the TCRdb table keeps only in-frame clones and is missing some. The sample consists of some 61,000 clones, over 75% of them appearing once. Sequencing was done on a sample of PBMCs. The receptor set was obtained from a human donor in good health.

The rearrangement links TRBV2 to TRBJ1-2; D ambiguous. The CDR3 covers 12 residues. V lost 4 bases and J 4 bases, leaving 7 bases between the germline ends. Germline CDR1 reads SNHLY; CDR2 reads FYNNEI. The CDR3 spells CASSVNSYGYTF. Here the CDR3 DNA reads TGTGCCAGCAGTGTTAACAGCTATGGCTACACCTTC.

The CDR3 region is CSVPGLAGGLGEQYF. CDR3 DNA: TGCAGCGTCCCGGGACTAGCGGGGGGGCTTGGCGAGCAGTACTTC. The chain recombines TRBV29-1 with TRBJ2-7; 16 nucleotides agree with TRBD2. Germline CDR1 SQVTM, CDR2 ANQGSEA. The CDR3 contains 15 residues. The ends lost 6 bases at V and 6 bases at J; junction bases unmatched: 8.

This clone was counted only a few times. J is TRBJ1-5 and V is TRBV27; 8 positions match TRBD1. J gave up 3 bases and V 5 bases, and 3 bases lay outside the gene matches. The CDR3 is 14 residues long. Germline values: CDR1 MNHEY, CDR2 SMNVEV (reference sequence). The CDR3 spells CASSLQGDNQPQHF. The DNA of the CDR3 is TGTGCCAGCAGTCTACAGGGGGACAATCAGCCCCAGCATTTT.

V is TRBV9 and J is TRBJ2-3; TRBD2 matches at 8 bases. Trimming at V came to 4 bases and at J to 6 bases, leaving 10 bases not matched to a gene. CDR3 length: 15 residues. Germline assignment: CDR1 SGDLS and CDR2 YYNGEE. The DNA for the CDR3 is TGTGCCAGCAGCCGGGAGGGTCGAGGAGAGGATACGCAGTATTTT. Amino acids: CASSREGRGEDTQYF.

In this sample, this clone turned up a few times. The chain joins TRBV6-6 to TRBJ1-1, with unresolved D. This CDR3 spans 15 amino acids. The germline V and J ends were trimmed by 7 bases and 1 base, with 16 bases remaining between them. The germline V gene has CDR1 MNHNY and CDR2 SVGAGI (reference sequence). The CDR3, as DNA: TGTGCCAGCAACGCACTAGGACGGGAGAACACTGAAGCTTTCTTT. The encoded protein is CASNALGRENTEAFF.

The J gene is TRBJ2-1, the V gene TRBV19; 7 nucleotides match TRBD1. V shed 4 bases and J 7 bases; nucleotides not matched to a gene: 25. Germline CDR1 is LNHDA and CDR2 is SQIVND (reference sequence). The CDR3 length is 20 residues. For the CDR3, the DNA is TGTGCCAGTAGTACGTCTCTAACATCCGGGGCCGGGACAGTTTTAAATGAGCAGTTCTTC. Its translation: CASSTSLTSGAGTVLNEQFF.

The V gene is TRBV6-1, the J gene TRBJ2-7; TRBD1 aligns across 11 bases. Germline CDR1 and CDR2: MNHNS and SASEGT. Trimming at V came to 4 bases and at J to 3 bases, leaving 5 bases not matched to a gene. This CDR3 has 15 amino acids. CDR3 sequence reads: CASSGGQGAFYEQYF. DNA of the CDR3: TGTGCCAGCAGTGGAGGACAGGGGGCATTCTACGAGCAGTACTTC.

The rearrangement joins TRBV27 to TRBJ1-5; D is unclear. There are 14 residues in the CDR3. Germline V gives CDR1 MNHEY, CDR2 SMNVEV (reference sequence). Trimming pared 4 bases from V and 2 bases from J, leaving 9 bases between. The CDR3 region has the DNA TGTGCCAGCAGTTCATGGACTGGCAATCAGCCCCAGCATTTT. This translates into CASSSWTGNQPQHF.

This sequence joins TRBV4-1 and TRBJ1-2; D gene uncertain. The V and J ends lost 0 bases and 4 bases respectively, with 6 bases between them. The CDR3 covers 13 residues. CDR1 MGHRA and CDR2 YSYEKL come from the germline V gene. The CDR3, as DNA: TGCGCCAGCAGCCAAGATCCTACCTATGGCTACACCTTC. Protein product: CASSQDPTYGYTF.

V is TRBV7-6 and J is TRBJ1-1; maybe TRBD1 (5 bases). CDR3 size: 15 residues. Trimming cost V 5 bases and J 0 bases, with 13 bases left between them. Germline values: CDR1 SGHVS, CDR2 FNYEAQ. The CDR3 sequence is CASSPTGTMNTEAFF. The CDR3 bases are TGTGCCAGCAGCCCAACAGGTACTATGAACACTGAAGCTTTCTTT.

Only one count was recorded for this clone. The CDR3 reads CASSRRAGTPTNEKLFF. The CDR3 DNA is TGTGCCAGCAGTCGGAGAGCCGGGACACCAACTAATGAAAAACTGTTTTTT. The rearrangement joins TRBV5-5 to TRBJ1-4; tentatively, D is TRBD1 (6 bases). CDR1 and CDR2 from the germline V gene are SGHKS and YYEKEE (reference sequence). Trimming shortened V by 5 bases and J by 0 bases, and 17 bases separated the two germline ends. The length of the CDR3 is 17 residues.

V gene TRBV29-1 combines with J gene TRBJ1-3; no firm D call. The V and J ends lost 5 bases and 0 bases respectively, with 8 bases between them. Germline V gene lookup returns CDR1 SQVTM and CDR2 ANQGSEA. The CDR3 is 13 amino acids. This CDR3 is CSVRTSSGNTIYF. The CDR3 nucleotides read TGCAGCGTTCGGACTTCCTCTGGAAACACCATATATTTT.

The chain carries TRBV6-6 and TRBJ2-3; D is undetermined. Germline CDR1 and CDR2: MNHNY and SVGAGI (reference sequence). V gave up 7 bases and J gave up 2 bases, with 7 bases separating them. This CDR3 is 12 amino acids long. The chain's CDR3 is CASKQVTDTQYF. The CDR3 DNA reads TGTGCCAGCAAGCAGGTCACAGATACGCAGTATTTT.

This clone was seen once. The rearrangement links TRBV29-1 to TRBJ1-4; 7 positions match TRBD1. J lost 5 bases, V lost 7 bases, and 13 bases had no gene match. This CDR3 spans 15 amino acids. From germline, CDR1 is SQVTM and CDR2 ANQGSEA. The CDR3 region has the DNA TGCAGCGCCCGGGGACAGAGGTCTCCCAATGAAAAACTGTTTTTT. Its translation: CSARGQRSPNEKLFF.

V is TRBV2 and J is TRBJ1-5, with D maybe TRBD1 (6 bases). Germline CDR1 is SNHLY and CDR2 is FYNNEI. Between the trimmed V and J ends, which lost 7 bases and 0 bases, there was a span of 10 bases. This CDR3 region has 14 residues. In DNA form, the CDR3 reads TGTGCCAGCATTGGGACAAATAGCAATCAGCCCCAGCATTTT. Protein: CASIGTNSNQPQHF.

V gene TRBV29-1 combines with J gene TRBJ2-3; D is undetermined. Deletions cut 0 bases from V and 9 bases from J, with 10 bases between. The CDR3 spans 12 residues. Germline V gives CDR1 SQVTM, CDR2 ANQGSEA. The CDR3 sequence is CSVEETQATQYF. CDR3 sequence (DNA): TGCAGCGTTGAAGAAACCCAGGCAACGCAGTATTTT.

The rearrangement joins TRBV15 to TRBJ1-4; D unclear. The CDR3 runs 14 residues. Trimming removed 0 bases from V and 6 bases from J, with 8 bases in between. Germline V lookup: CDR1 LNHNV, CDR2 YYDKDF (reference sequence). CDR3 sequence: CATSRDAPDEKLFF. CDR3 DNA: TGTGCCACCAGCAGAGATGCCCCGGATGAAAAACTGTTTTTT. Full variable domain (remainder filled in from reference TRBV15 and TRBJ1-4): DAMVIQNPRYQVTQFGKPVTLSCSQTLNHNVMYWYQQKSSQAPKLLFHYYDKDFNNEADTPDNFQSRRPNTSFCFLDIRSPGLGDTAMYLCATSRDAPDEKLFFGSGTQLSVL.

The CDR3 nucleotides read TGTGCCAGCAGCCACCGGGACAGGGGGTCTCTTGGCTACACCTTC. Protein: CASSHRDRGSLGYTF. This chain links TRBV16 with TRBJ1-2, with 11 bases identical to TRBD1. In germline, CDR1 is KGHSY, CDR2 FQNENV. The CDR3 has 15 amino acids. J gave up 7 bases and V 3 bases, and 7 bases lay outside the gene matches.

This clone was detected only once. J is TRBJ2-5 and V is TRBV7-2; 9 positions agree with TRBD2. The CDR3 spans 17 residues. Germline loops: CDR1 SGHTA, CDR2 FQGNSA. J was trimmed by 6 bases and V by 5 bases; bases with no gene match: 16. Written as DNA, the CDR3 is TGTGCCAGCAGCCCCACCATTCGCCGGACTAGCGTGCAGACCCAGTACTTC. It yields the protein CASSPTIRRTSVQTQYF.

This sequence joins TRBV7-6 and TRBJ2-7, with D possibly being TRBD1 (5 bases). The germline V gene has CDR1 SGHVS and CDR2 FNYEAQ. This CDR3 is 13 amino acids long. V dropped 0 bases and J dropped 3 bases, with 6 bases sitting between them. CDR3 DNA sequence: TGTGCCAGCAGCTTAGCAGACAGCTACGAGCAGTACTTC. It encodes CASSLADSYEQYF.

This clone turned up a few times. This chain uses TRBV6-6 with TRBJ2-3; 9 bases are a match to TRBD2. The junction had 3 bases not matched to a gene; V was cut back by 3 bases and J by 5 bases. Germline V lookup: CDR1 MNHNY, CDR2 SVGAGI (reference sequence). The CDR3 covers 14 residues. The CDR3: CASSYSGGGDTQYF. The CDR3 region has the DNA TGTGCCAGCAGTTATAGCGGGGGTGGAGATACGCAGTATTTT.